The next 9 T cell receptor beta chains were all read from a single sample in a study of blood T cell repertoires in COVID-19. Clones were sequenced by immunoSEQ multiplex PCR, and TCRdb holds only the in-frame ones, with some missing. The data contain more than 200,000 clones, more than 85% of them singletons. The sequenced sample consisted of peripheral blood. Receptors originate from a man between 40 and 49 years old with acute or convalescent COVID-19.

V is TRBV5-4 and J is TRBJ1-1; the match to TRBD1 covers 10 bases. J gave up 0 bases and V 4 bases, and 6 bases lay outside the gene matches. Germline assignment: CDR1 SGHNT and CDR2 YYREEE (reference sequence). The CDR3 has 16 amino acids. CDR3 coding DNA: TGTGCCAGCAGCCGCGGGACAGGGGCCTTGAACACTGAAGCTTTCTTT. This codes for CASSRGTGALNTEAFF. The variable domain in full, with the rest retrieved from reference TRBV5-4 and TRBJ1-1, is ETGVTQSPTHLIKTRGQQVTLRCSSQSGHNTVSWYQQALGQGPQFIFQYYREEENGRGNFPPRFSGLQFPNYSSELNVNALELDDSALYLCASSRGTGALNTEAFFGQGTRLTVV.

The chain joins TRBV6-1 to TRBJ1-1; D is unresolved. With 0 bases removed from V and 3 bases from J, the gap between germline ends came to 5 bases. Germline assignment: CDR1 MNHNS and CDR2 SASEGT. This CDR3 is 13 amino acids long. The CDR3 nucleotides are TGTGCCAGCAGTGAAGCCGGTTACACTGAAGCTTTCTTT. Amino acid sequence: CASSEAGYTEAFF.

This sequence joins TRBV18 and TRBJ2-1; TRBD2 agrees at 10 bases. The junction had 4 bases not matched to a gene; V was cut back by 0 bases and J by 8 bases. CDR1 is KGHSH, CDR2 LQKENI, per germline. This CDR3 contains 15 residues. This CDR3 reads CASSPPGLADHEQFF. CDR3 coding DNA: TGTGCCAGCTCACCACCAGGACTAGCGGACCATGAGCAGTTCTTC.

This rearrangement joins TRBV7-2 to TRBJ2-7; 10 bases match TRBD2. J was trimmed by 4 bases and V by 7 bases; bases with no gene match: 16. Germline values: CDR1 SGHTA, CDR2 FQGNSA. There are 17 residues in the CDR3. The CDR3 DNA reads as TGTGCCAGCATCCCGGGTGCTAGCGGGAGCCTTAGGTACGAGCAGTACTTC. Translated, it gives CASIPGASGSLRYEQYF. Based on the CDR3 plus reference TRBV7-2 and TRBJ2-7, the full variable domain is GAGVSQSPSNKVTEKGKDVELRCDPISGHTALYWYRQSLGQGLEFLIYFQGNSAPDKSGLPSDRFSAERTGGSVSTLTIQRTQQEDSAVYLCASIPGASGSLRYEQYFGPGTRLTVT.

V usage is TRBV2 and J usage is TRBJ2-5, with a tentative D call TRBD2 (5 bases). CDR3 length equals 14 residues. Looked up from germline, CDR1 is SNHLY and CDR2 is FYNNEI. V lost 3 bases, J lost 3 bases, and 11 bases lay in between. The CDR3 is CASSDRTPEETQYF. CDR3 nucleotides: TGTGCCAGCAGTGACCGGACTCCGGAAGAGACCCAGTACTTC.

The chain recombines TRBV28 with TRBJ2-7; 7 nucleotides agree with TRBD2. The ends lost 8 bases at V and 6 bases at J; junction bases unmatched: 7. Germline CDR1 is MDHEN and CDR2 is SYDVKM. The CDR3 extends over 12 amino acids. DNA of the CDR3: TGTGCCAGCGCGGGAGCGATTGGCGAGCAGTACTTC. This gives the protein CASAGAIGEQYF.

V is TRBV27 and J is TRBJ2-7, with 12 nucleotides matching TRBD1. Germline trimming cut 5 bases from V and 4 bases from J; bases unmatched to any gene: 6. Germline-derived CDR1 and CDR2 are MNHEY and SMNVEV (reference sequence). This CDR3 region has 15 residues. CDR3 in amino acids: CASSLGTGGPYEQYF. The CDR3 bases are TGTGCCAGCAGTCTCGGGACAGGGGGCCCTTACGAGCAGTACTTC.

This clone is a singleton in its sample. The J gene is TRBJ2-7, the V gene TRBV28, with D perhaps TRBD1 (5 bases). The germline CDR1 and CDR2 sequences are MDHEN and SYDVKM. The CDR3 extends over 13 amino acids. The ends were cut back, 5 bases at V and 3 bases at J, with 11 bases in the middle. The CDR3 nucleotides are TGTGCCAGCAGTCGTACAGGTAACTACGAGCAGTACTTC. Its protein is CASSRTGNYEQYF.

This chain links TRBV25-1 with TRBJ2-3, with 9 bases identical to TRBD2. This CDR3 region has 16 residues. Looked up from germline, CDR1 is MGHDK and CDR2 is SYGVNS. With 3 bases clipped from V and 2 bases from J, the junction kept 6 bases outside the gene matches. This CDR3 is CASSDLSSGTTDTQYF. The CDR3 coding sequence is TGTGCCAGCAGTGATCTCTCTAGCGGGACCACAGATACGCAGTATTTT. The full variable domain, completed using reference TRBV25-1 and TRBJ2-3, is EADIYQTPRYLVIGTGKKITLECSQTMGHDKMYWYQQDPGMELHLIHYSYGVNSTEKGDLSSESTVSRIRTEHFPLTLESARPSHTSQYLCASSDLSSGTTDTQYFGPGTRLTVL.